These 19 T cell receptor beta chains were sequenced from one sample in a study of sequential checkpoint blockade in melanoma. Profiled with immunoSEQ multiplex PCR; TCRdb holds only in-frame clones, not every one. This table has thousands of clones, roughly 24% appearing once. Treatment defined: randomized to nivolumab then ipilimumab (arm A) or the reverse (arm B). The material was tumor tissue (inferred from file names), obtained from a patient given nivolumab and ipilimumab in sequence. The receptors here all came from a human donor with melanoma.

This clone has just a few counts. This chain uses TRBV28 with TRBJ2-5, with TRBD1 matching 12 bases. CDR1 is MDHEN, CDR2 SYDVKM, per germline. J gave up 4 bases and V 5 bases, and 8 bases lay outside the gene matches. The CDR3 loop spans 16 amino acids. CDR3 sequence reads: CASSAPGQGAVETQYF. CDR3 DNA sequence: TGTGCCAGCAGTGCACCGGGACAGGGGGCTGTAGAGACCCAGTACTTC.

The rearrangement links TRBV28 to TRBJ2-7; 7 bases agree with TRBD1. The V gene's germline CDR1 is MDHEN and CDR2 SYDVKM. This CDR3 has 15 residues. V lost 4 bases and J lost 0; bases outside the gene matches: 6. CDR3 region: CASSSAGTDSYEQYF. Here the CDR3 DNA reads TGTGCCAGCAGTTCCGCCGGGACAGACTCCTACGAGCAGTACTTC.

The DNA of the CDR3 is TGCGCCAGCAGCCTTAGCGGGGGGTCACAGACCCAGTACTTC. Translation: CASSLSGGSQTQYF. The chain links TRBV5-1 to TRBJ2-5, with TRBD2 matching over 10 bases. Germline V lookup: CDR1 SGHRS, CDR2 YFSETQ. With V trimmed by 4 bases and J by 6 bases, 6 bases remained unmatched. The CDR3 consists of 14 residues.

This clone was seen a handful of times. J is TRBJ1-6 and V is TRBV11-1; TRBD1 might be the D (6 bases). The CDR3 contains 14 residues. V lost 5 bases to trimming and J lost 7 bases, with 12 bases between them. Germline V CDR1 and CDR2: SGHAT, FQDESV (reference sequence). The CDR3 reads CASSIQGHNSPLHF. CDR3 DNA sequence: TGTGCCAGCAGCATCCAGGGGCACAATTCACCCCTCCACTTT.

The J gene is TRBJ2-1, the V gene TRBV6-8; D is perhaps TRBD1 or TRBD2 (5 bases each). Looked up from germline, CDR1 is MNHGY and CDR2 is SAAAGT. This CDR3 is 15 amino acids long. Trimming removed 6 bases from V and 0 bases from J, with 12 bases in between. This chain's CDR3 is CASRGRGRSYNEQFF. The CDR3 DNA reads TGTGCCAGCAGGGGTAGGGGACGCTCCTACAATGAGCAGTTCTTC.

This chain connects TRBV6-8 to TRBJ1-1; TRBD1 might be the D (5 bases). Trimming took off 4 bases at V and 0 bases at J, with 9 bases between the two ends. CDR1 MNHGY and CDR2 SAAAGT come from the germline V gene. This CDR3 is built from 14 residues. This chain's CDR3 is CASSFRGMNTEAFF. The DNA for the CDR3 is TGTGCCAGCAGTTTTCGGGGGATGAACACTGAAGCTTTCTTT.

The chain couples TRBV5-1 to TRBJ2-5, with 8 bases aligning to TRBD2. The germline CDR1 and CDR2 sequences are SGHRS and YFSETQ. V lost 4 bases, J lost 2 bases, and 7 bases stayed unmatched. CDR3 length: 15 amino acids. The CDR3 DNA reads as TGCGCCAGCAGCCCGGGGGGGGCGAGGCAAGAGACCCAGTACTTC. Protein product: CASSPGGARQETQYF.

This clone was recorded a few times. The chain is built from TRBV6-8 and TRBJ1-6; D gene ambiguous. The germline V gene has CDR1 MNHGY and CDR2 SAAAGT. The germline V and J ends were trimmed by 0 bases and 10 bases, with 7 bases remaining between them. CDR3 length: 13 residues. CDR3 sequence: CASSYSWESPLHF. Here the CDR3 DNA reads TGTGCCAGCAGTTACTCTTGGGAATCACCCCTCCACTTT.

In its sample, this clone was seen a few times. The rearrangement links TRBV19 to TRBJ2-2; D might be TRBD2 (6 bases). The CDR3 is made up of 15 amino acids. The germline V gene has CDR1 LNHDA and CDR2 SQIVND (reference sequence). Trimming pared 3 bases from V and 1 base from J, leaving 9 bases between. The CDR3 DNA sequence: TGTGCCAGTAGTATGGTGGGGGGGAACACCGGGGAGCTGTTTTTT. This sequence encodes CASSMVGGNTGELFF.

The table lists this clone with a few counts. This chain joins TRBV23-1 and TRBJ1-5; D may be TRBD1 (5 bases). TRBV23-1 is sorted into the ORF group, with uncertain function. V lost 6 bases to trimming and J lost 11 bases, with 17 bases between them. This CDR3 has 13 residues. The CDR3 DNA reads TGCGCCAGCAGCTCCCTTAATGGGGGTACCCAGCATTTT. This encodes CASSSLNGGTQHF.

The chain recombines TRBV19 with TRBJ2-5; possible D gene TRBD1, 7 bases. The CDR3 length is 16 residues. CDR1 and CDR2 (germline): LNHDA, SQIVND (reference sequence). V was pared by 4 bases and J by 6 bases, with 21 bases between. CDR3 sequence reads: CASSRRPTGRWQTQYF. The CDR3 DNA sequence: TGTGCCAGTAGTAGGCGACCGACAGGGAGGTGGCAGACCCAGTACTTC. The full variable domain, rest sourced from reference TRBV19 and TRBJ2-5, is DGGITQSPKYLFRKEGQNVTLSCEQNLNHDAMYWYRQDPGQGLRLIYYSQIVNDFQKGDIAEGYSVSREKKESFPLTVTSAQKNPTAFYLCASSRRPTGRWQTQYFGPGTRLLVL.

The chain employs TRBV6-8 and TRBJ1-5; 7 bases line up with TRBD1. The CDR3 is made up of 13 amino acids. The trim removed 5 bases at V and 6 bases at J, leaving 4 bases unmatched. CDR1 and CDR2 (germline): MNHGY, SAAAGT. The CDR3 sequence is CASSRGPSQPQHF. In DNA form, the CDR3 reads TGTGCCAGCAGTAGGGGGCCGAGTCAGCCCCAGCATTTT.

The V gene is TRBV28, the J gene TRBJ2-7; D might be TRBD2 (6 bases). There are 16 residues in the CDR3. V was cut by 4 bases and J by 3 bases, with 19 bases left in between. From germline, CDR1 is MDHEN and CDR2 SYDVKM. The CDR3, as DNA: TGTGCCAGCAGTTCTCCCGGGGGTCTCCAAAACTACGAGCAGTACTTC. Its translation: CASSSPGGLQNYEQYF.

The chain carries TRBV28 and TRBJ2-3, with TRBD2 matching over 9 bases. Germline values: CDR1 MDHEN, CDR2 SYDVKM. Trimming took 8 bases from V and 2 from J; bases not matched to a gene: 11. This CDR3 has 16 amino acids. CDR3 loop: CASGLAGLADTDTQYF. CDR3 bases: TGTGCCAGCGGTCTAGCGGGGCTGGCAGACACAGATACGCAGTATTTT.

This clone has only a few counts. V gene TRBV6-8 combines with J gene TRBJ1-2; tentative D call: TRBD1 (5 bases). From germline, CDR1 is MNHGY and CDR2 SAAAGT. Trimming took 0 bases from V and 6 from J, leaving 11 bases between them. This CDR3 spans 14 amino acids. Here the CDR3 DNA reads TGTGCCAGCAGTTACTCGATGGGGGGTAATGGCTACACCTTC. Residues: CASSYSMGGNGYTF.

Only a few counts were recorded for this clone. The chain carries TRBV11-3 and TRBJ2-7; 11 bases align to TRBD1. CDR3 length: 18 amino acids. V dropped 2 bases and J dropped 0; count of bases not matched to a gene: 9. Germline V gene sequence: CDR1 SGHNT, CDR2 YENEEA. CDR3 residues: CASSLFGHGTGGSYEQYF. CDR3 in DNA: TGTGCCAGCAGCTTATTTGGACATGGGACAGGGGGCTCCTACGAGCAGTACTTC.

This clone was observed a handful of times. The J gene is TRBJ1-1, the V gene TRBV6-8; a weak D match, TRBD1 (5 bases). This CDR3 comprises 13 residues. V gave up 10 bases and J gave up 1 base, with 13 bases separating them. Germline V gene lookup returns CDR1 MNHGY and CDR2 SAAAGT. CDR3 residues: CAIKRGTNTEAFF. The CDR3 coding sequence is TGTGCCATCAAAAGAGGGACGAACACTGAAGCTTTCTTT.

The chain uses TRBV16 and TRBJ2-3, with unresolved D. Looked up from germline, CDR1 is KGHSY and CDR2 is FQNENV. Trimming removed 0 bases at V and 2 bases at J, with 12 bases between. The CDR3 runs 16 residues. The CDR3 loop reads CASSQSGEQNTDTQYF. CDR3 in DNA: TGTGCCAGCAGCCAATCTGGTGAACAGAACACAGATACGCAGTATTTT.

This chain connects TRBV15 to TRBJ1-2; possibly TRBD1 for D (5 bases). CDR1 LNHNV and CDR2 YYDKDF come from the germline V gene (reference sequence). The CDR3 is 15 residues long. The V and J ends lost 3 bases and 4 bases respectively, with 15 bases between them. The DNA for the CDR3 is TGTGCCACCAGCAGTATAAGGGGCAATAGCTATGGCTACACCTTC. Protein product: CATSSIRGNSYGYTF.